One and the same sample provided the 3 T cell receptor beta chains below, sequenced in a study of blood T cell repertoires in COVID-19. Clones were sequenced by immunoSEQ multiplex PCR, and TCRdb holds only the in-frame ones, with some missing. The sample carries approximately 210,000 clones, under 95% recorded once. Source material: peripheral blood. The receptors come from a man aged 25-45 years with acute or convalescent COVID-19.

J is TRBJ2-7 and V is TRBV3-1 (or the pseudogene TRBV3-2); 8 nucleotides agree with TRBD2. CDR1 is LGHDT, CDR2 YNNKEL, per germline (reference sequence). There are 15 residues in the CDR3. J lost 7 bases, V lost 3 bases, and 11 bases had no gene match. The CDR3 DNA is TGTGCCAGCAGCCAGGCGGGGGGCCCCTCGGAAGAGCAGTACTTC. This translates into CASSQAGGPSEEQYF.

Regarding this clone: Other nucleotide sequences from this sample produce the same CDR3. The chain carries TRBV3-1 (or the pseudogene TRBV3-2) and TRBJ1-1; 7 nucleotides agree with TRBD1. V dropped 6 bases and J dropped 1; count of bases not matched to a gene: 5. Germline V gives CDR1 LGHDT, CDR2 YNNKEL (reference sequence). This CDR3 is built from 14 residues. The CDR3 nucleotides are TGTGCCAGCAGTCCTAGGACAGGGAACACTGAAGCTTTCTTT. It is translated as CASSPRTGNTEAFF.

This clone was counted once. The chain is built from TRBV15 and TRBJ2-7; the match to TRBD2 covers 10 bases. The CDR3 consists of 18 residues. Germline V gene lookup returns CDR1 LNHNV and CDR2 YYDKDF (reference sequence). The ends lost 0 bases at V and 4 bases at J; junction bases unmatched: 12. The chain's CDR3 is CATSRDHASGSYRYEQYF. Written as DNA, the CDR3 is TGTGCCACCAGCAGAGATCACGCTAGCGGGAGTTATAGGTACGAGCAGTACTTC.